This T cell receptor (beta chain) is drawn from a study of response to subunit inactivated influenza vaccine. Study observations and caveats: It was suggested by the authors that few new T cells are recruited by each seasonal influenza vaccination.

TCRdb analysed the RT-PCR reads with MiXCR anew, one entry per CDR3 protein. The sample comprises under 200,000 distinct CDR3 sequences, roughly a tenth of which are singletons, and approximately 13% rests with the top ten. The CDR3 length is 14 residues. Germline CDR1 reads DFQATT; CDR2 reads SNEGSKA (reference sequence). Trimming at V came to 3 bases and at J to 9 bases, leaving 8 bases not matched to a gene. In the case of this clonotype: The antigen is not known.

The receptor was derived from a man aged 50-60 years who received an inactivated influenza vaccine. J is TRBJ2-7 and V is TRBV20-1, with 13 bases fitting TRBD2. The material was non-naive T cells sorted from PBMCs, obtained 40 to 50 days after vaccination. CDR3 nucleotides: TGCAGTGCTAGTTCAAAGACTAGCGGGAGGTCGCAGTACTTC. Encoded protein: CSASSKTSGRSQYF.